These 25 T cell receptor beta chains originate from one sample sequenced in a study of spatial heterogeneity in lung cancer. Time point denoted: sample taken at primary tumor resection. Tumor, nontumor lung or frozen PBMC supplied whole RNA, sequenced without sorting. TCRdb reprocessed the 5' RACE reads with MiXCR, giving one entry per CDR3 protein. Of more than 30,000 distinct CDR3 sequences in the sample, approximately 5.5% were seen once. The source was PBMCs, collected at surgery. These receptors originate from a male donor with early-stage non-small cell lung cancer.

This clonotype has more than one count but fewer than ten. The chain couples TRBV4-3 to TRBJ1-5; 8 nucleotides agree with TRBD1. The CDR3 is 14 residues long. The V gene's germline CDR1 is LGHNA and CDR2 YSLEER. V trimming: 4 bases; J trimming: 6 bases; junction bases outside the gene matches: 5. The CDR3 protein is CASSPDRGPQPQHF. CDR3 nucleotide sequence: TGCGCCAGCAGCCCTGACAGGGGACCTCAGCCCCAGCATTTT.

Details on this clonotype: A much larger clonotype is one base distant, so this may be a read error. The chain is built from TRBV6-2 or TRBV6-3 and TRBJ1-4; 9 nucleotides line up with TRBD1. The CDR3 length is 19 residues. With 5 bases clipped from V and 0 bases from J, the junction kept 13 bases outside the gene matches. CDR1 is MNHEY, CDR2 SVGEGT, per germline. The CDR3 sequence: CASSRRGQGVFATNEKLFF. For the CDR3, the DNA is TGTGCCAGCAGTCGAAGGGGACAGGGAGTGTTTGCAACTAATGAAAAACTGTTTTTT.

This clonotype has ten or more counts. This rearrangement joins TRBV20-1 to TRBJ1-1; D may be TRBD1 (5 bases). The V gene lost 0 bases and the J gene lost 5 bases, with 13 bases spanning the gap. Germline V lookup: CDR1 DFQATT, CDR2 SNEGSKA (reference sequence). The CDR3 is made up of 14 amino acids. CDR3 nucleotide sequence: TGCAGTGCTAGAGATCCGGGGGAATGGACTGAAGCTTTCTTT. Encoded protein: CSARDPGEWTEAFF.

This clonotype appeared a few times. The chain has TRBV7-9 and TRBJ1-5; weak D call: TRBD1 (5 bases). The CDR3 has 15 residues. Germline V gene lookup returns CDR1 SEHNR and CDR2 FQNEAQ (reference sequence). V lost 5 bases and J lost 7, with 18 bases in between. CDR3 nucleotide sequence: TGTGCCAGCAGCGCGGGACCTCCGAAGAGGCAGCCCCAGCATTTT. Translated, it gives CASSAGPPKRQPQHF.

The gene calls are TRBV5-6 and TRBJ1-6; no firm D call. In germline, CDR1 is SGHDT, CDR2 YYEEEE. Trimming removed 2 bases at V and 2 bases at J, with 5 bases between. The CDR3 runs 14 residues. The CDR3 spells CASSFGTYNSPLHF. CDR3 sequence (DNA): TGTGCCAGCAGCTTCGGGACCTATAATTCACCCCTCCACTTT.

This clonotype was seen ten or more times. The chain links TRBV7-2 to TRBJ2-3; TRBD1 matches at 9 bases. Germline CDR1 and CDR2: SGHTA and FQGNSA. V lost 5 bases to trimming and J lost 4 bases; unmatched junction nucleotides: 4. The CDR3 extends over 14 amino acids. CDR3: CASSLDRGADTQYF. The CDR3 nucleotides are TGTGCCAGCAGCCTAGACAGGGGGGCAGATACGCAGTATTTT.

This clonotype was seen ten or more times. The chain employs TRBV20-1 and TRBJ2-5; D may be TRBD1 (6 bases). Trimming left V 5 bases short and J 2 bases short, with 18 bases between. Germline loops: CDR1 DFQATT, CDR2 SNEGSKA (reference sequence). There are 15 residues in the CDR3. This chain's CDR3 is CSAPLSGVVQETQYF. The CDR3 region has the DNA TGCAGTGCTCCCCTATCAGGGGTAGTACAAGAGACCCAGTACTTC.

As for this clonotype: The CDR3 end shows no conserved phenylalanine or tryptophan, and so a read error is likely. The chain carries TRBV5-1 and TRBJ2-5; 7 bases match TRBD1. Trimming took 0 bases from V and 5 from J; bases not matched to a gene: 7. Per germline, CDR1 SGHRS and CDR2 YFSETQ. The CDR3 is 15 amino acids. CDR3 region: CASSLDEGARETQYL. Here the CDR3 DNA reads TGCGCCAGCAGCTTGGATGAGGGGGCGCGGGAGACCCAGTACTTA.

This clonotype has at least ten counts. In DNA form, the CDR3 reads TGTGCCAGCAGCCAGCCAGGGGGCATCTACGAGCAGTACTTC. Translating it yields CASSQPGGIYEQYF. The rearrangement joins TRBV4-2 to TRBJ2-7; 8 bases match TRBD1. The CDR3 has 14 residues. Germline V gene data show CDR1 as LGHNA and CDR2 as YNFKEQ. V was clipped by 3 bases and J by 3 bases; unmatched bases: 4.

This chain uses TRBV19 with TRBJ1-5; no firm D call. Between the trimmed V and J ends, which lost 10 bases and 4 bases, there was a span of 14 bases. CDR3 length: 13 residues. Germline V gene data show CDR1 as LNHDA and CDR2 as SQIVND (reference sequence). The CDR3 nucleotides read TGTGCCACTTCTCCTACAGAGAATCAGCCCCAGCATTTT. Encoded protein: CATSPTENQPQHF.

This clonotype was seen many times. CDR3 in amino acids: CASSLWGRGVDQPQHF. The CDR3 coding sequence is TGTGCCAGCAGCTTATGGGGGCGCGGGGTCGATCAGCCCCAGCATTTT. The V gene is TRBV7-9, the J gene TRBJ1-5, with D possibly being TRBD1 (6 bases). Germline CDR1 reads SEHNR; CDR2 reads FQNEAQ (reference sequence). Trimming took 2 bases from V and 5 from J, leaving 16 bases between them. The CDR3 runs 16 residues.

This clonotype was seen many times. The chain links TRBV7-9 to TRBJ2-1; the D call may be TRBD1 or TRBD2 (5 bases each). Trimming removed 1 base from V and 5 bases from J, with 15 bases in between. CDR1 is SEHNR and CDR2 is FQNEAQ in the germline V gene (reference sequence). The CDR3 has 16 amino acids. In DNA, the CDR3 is TGTGCCAGCAGCTTAGACCGGGACCTTGATGACAATGAGCAGTTCTTC. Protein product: CASSLDRDLDDNEQFF.

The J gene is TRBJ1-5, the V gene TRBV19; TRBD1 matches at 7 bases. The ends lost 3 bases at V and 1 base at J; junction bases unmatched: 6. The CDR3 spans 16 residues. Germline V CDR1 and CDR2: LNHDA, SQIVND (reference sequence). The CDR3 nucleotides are TGTGCCAGTAGTATGGGACAGTCAGGGAGCAATCAGCCCCAGCATTTT. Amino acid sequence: CASSMGQSGSNQPQHF.

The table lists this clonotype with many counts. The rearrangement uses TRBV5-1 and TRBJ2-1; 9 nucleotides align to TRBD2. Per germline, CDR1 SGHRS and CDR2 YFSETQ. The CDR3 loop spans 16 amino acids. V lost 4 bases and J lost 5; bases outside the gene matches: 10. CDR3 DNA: TGCGCCAGCAGCACGCCTAGACTAGCGGTCAACAATGAGCAGTTCTTC. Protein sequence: CASSTPRLAVNNEQFF. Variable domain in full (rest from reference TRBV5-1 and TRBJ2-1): KAGVTQTPRYLIKTRGQQVTLSCSPISGHRSVSWYQQTPGQGLQFLFEYFSETQRNKGNFPGRFSGRQFSNSRSEMNVSTLELGDSALYLCASSTPRLAVNNEQFFGPGTRLTVL.

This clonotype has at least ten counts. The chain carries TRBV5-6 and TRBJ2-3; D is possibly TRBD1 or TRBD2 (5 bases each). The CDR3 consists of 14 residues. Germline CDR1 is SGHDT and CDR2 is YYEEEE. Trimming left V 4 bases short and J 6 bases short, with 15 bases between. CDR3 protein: CASSLGRVLDTQYF. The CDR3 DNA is TGTGCCAGCAGCCTGGGGCGGGTGCTGGATACGCAGTATTTT.

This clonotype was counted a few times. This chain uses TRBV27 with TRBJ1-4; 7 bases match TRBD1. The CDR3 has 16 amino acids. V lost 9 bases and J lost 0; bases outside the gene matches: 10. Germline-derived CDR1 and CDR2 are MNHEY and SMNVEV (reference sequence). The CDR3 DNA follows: TGTGCCAGTCGCTGGGACAGAAAAGCAACTAATGAAAAACTGTTTTTT. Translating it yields CASRWDRKATNEKLFF.

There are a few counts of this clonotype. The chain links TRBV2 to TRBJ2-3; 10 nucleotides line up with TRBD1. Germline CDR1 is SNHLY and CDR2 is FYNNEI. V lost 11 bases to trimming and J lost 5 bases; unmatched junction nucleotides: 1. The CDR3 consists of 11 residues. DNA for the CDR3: TGTGCCGGGACAGGGGTAGATACGCAGTATTTT. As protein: CAGTGVDTQYF.

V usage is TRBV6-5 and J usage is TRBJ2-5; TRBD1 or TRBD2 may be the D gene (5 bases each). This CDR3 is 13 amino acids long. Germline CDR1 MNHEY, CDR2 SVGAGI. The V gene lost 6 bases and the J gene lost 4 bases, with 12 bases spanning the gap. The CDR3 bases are TGTGCCAGCAGCCGAGGGACCCGAGAGACCCAGTACTTC. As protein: CASSRGTRETQYF.

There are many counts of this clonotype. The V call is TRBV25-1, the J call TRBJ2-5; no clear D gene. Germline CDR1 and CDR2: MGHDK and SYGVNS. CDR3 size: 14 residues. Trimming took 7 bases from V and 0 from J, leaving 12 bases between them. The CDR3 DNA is TGTGCCAGCACCGGGCGGATAGACCAAGAGACCCAGTACTTC. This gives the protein CASTGRIDQETQYF.

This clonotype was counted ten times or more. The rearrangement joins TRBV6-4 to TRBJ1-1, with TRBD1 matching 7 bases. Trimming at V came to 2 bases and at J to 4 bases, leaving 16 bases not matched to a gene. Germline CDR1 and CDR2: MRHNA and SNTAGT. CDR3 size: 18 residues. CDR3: CASSDRRGQGVVSTEAFF. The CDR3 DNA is TGTGCCAGCAGTGACCGGAGAGGGCAGGGGGTTGTCAGCACTGAAGCTTTCTTT.

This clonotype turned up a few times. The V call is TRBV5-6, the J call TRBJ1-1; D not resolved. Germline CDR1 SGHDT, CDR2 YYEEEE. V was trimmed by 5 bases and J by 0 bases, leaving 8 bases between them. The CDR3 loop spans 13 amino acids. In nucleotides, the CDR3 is TGTGCCAGCAGTCTCCAGCTGAACACTGAAGCTTTCTTT. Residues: CASSLQLNTEAFF.

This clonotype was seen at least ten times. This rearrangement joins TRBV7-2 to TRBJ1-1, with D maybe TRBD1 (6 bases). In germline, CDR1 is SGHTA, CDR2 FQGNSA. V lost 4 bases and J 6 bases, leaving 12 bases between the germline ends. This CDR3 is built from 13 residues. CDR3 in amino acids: CASSYTGRPEAFF. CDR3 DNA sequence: TGTGCCAGCAGCTATACAGGGCGGCCTGAAGCTTTCTTT.

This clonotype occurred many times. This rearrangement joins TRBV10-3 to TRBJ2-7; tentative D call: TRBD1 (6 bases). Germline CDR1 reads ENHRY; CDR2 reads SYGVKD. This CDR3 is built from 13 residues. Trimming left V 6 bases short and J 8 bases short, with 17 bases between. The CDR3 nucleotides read TGTGCCATCAGCGCGACAGGTCCTTCGAAGCAGTACTTC. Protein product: CAISATGPSKQYF.

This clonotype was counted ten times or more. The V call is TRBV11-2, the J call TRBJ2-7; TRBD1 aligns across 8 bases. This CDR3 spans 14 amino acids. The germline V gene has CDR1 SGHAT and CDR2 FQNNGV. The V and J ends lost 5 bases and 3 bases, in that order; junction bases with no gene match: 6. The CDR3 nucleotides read TGTGCCAGCAGCGATTGGACAGGGATCTACGAGCAGTACTTC. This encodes CASSDWTGIYEQYF.

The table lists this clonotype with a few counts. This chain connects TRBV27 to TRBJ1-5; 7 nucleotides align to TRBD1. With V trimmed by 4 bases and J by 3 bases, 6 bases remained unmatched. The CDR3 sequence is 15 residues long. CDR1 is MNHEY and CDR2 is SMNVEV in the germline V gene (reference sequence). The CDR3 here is CASSSGQVHNQPQHF. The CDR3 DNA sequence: TGTGCCAGCAGTTCAGGACAGGTACACAATCAGCCCCAGCATTTT.